Listed below are T cell receptor beta chains from one sample, sequenced in a study of T cell repertoires in cytomegalovirus infection. A single record per CDR3 protein comes from TCRdb applying MiXCR to the reads. This sample has 85,000 to 120,000 distinct CDR3 sequences, with 16% found just once. The sample taken for sequencing was PBMCs. These receptor sequences come from a human donor in good health (CMV status not recorded). Some clones in this sample may be carry-over from other donors' samples. Both conserved end residues are part of each CDR3. A D gene is named only where the DNA matches it firmly. Expanded clones are given a class, and other clones once, few, many or no size at all.

V gene	D gene	clone size	J gene	CDR3 DNA	CDR3 protein
TRBV28	NA	many	TRBJ1-2	TGTGCCAGCAGGGACCTCGGGGACTATGGCTACACCTTC	CASRDLGDYGYTF
TRBV25-1	TRBD1	few	TRBJ2-1	TGTGCCAGCAGTGGCAGGGGGAGTGAGCAGTTCTTC	CASSGRGSEQFF
TRBV28	NA	NA	TRBJ1-6	TGTGCCAGCAGCCACGGGGGGGCCGACTCCTATAATTCACCCCTCCACTTT	CASSHGGADSYNSPLHF
TRBV7-2	NA	many	TRBJ2-5	TGTGCCAGCAGCATACAGGGAGGGGAGACCCAGTACTTC	CASSIQGGETQYF
TRBV7-3	NA	many	TRBJ2-3	TGTGCCAGCAGTTCCTCGGGGGCCGCAGATACGCAGTATTTT	CASSSSGAADTQYF
TRBV28	TRBD2	NA	TRBJ2-7	TGTGCCAGCTCTGCAGGGGCGGCGGGGGGCGACGAGCAGTACTTC	CASSAGAAGGDEQYF
TRBV7-2	TRBD2	many	TRBJ2-7	TGTGCCAGCAGCTACGGACTAGCGGGGGCCCTGGAGCAGTACTTC	CASSYGLAGALEQYF
TRBV29-1	NA	few	TRBJ1-2	TGCAGCGTTGAAGGGGGGAGCCACTTCTATGGCTACACCTTC	CSVEGGSHFYGYTF
TRBV7-2	TRBD2	many	TRBJ2-7	TGTGCCAGCAGCTCGATGGGTAGCGGGGGCTACGAGCAGTACTTC	CASSSMGSGGYEQYF
TRBV11-1	NA	NA	TRBJ1-2	TGTGCCAGCAGCTTAGAGGTGGAGTATGGCTACACCTTC	CASSLEVEYGYTF